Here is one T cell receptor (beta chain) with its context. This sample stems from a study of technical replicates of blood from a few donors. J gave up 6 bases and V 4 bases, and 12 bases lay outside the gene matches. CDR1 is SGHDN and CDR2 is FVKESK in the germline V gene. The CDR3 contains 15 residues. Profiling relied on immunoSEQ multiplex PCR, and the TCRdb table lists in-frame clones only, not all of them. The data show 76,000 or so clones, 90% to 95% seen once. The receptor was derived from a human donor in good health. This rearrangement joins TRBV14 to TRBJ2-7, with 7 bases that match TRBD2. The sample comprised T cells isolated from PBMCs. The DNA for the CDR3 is TGTGCCAGCAGCCCCGTGGGCGGGGGTGGGTCCGAGCAGTACTTC. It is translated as CASSPVGGGGSEQYF.